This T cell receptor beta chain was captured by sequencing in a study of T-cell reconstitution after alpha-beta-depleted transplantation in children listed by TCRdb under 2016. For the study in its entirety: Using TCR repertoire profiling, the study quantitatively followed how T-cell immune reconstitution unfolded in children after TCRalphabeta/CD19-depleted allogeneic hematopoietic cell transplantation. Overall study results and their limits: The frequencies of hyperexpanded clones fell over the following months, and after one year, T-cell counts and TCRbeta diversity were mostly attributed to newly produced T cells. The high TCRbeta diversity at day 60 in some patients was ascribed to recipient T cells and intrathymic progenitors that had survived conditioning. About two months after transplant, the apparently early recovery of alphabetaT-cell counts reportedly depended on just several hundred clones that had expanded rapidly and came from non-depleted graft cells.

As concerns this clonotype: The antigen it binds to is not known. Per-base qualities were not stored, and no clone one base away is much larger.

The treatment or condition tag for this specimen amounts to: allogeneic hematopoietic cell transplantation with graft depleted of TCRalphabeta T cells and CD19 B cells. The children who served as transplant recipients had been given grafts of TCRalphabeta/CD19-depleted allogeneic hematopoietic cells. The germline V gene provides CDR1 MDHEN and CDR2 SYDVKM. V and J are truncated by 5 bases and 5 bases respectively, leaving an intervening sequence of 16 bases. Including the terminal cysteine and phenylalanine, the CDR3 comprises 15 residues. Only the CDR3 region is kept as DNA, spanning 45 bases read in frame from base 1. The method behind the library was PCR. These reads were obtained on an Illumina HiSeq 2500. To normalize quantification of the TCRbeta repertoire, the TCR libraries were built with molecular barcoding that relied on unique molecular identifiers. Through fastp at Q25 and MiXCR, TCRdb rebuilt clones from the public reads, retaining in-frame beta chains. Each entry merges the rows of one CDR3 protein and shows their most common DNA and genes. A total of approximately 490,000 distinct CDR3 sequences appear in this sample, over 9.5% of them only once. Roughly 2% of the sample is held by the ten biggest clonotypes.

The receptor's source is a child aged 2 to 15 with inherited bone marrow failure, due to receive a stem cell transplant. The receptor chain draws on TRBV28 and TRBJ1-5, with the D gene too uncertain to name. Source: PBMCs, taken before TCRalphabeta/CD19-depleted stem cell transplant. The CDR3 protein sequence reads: CASSTVLNSYQPQHF. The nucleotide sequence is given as TGTGCCAGCAGTACCGTTTTGAATAGTTATCAGCCCCAGCATTTT. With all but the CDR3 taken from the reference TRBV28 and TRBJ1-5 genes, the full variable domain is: DVKVTQSSRYLVKRTGEKVFLECVQDMDHENMFWYRQDPGLGLRLIYFSYDVKMKEKGDIPEGYSVSREKKERFSLILESASTNQTSMYLCASSTVLNSYQPQHFGDGTRLSIL.